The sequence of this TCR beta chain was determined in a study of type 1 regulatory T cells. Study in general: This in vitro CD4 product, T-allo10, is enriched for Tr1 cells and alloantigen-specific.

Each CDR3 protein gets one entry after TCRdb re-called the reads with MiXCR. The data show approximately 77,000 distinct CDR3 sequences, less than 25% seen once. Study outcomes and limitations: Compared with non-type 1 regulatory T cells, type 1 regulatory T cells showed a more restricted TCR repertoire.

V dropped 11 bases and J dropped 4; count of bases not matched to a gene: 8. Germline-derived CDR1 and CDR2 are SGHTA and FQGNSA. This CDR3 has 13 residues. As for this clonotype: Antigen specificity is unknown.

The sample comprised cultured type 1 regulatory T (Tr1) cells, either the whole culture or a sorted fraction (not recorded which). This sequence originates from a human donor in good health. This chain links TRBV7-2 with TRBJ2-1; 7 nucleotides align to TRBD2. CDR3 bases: TGTGCCGCTGCCCTAGCGGCATACAATGAGCAGTTCTTC. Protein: CAAALAAYNEQFF.